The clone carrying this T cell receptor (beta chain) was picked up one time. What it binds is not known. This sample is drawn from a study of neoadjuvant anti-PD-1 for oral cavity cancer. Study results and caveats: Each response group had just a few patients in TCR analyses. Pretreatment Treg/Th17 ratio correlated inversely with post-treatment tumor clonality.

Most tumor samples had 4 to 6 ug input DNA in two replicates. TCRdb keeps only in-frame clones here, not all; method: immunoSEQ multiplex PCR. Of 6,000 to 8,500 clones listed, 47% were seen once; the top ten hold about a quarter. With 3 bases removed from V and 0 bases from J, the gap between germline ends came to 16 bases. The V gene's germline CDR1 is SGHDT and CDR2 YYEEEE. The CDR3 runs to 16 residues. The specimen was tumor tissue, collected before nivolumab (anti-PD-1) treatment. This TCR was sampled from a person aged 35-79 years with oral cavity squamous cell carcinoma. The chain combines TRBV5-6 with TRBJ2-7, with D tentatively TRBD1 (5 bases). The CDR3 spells CASSSQQENPSYEQYF. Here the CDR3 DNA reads TGTGCCAGCAGCTCTCAACAGGAGAATCCCTCCTACGAGCAGTACTTC.